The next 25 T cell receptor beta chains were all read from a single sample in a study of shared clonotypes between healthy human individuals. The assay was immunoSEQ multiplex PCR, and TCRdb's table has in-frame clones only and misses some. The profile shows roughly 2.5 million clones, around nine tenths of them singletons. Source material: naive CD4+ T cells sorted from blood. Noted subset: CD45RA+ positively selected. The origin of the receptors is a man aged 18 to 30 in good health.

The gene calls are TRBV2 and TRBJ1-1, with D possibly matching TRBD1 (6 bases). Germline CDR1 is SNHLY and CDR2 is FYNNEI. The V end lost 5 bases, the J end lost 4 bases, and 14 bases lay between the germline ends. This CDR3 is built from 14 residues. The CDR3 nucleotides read TGTGCCAGCAGTACACAGGGTGGTGGCACTGAAGCTTTCTTT. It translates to CASSTQGGGTEAFF.

The CDR3 protein is CASSLGSSGGSEQFF. CDR3 nucleotides: TGCGCCAGCAGCTTAGGTTCGTCGGGGGGCTCTGAGCAGTTCTTC. The chain employs TRBV5-1 and TRBJ2-1; D is perhaps TRBD2 (7 bases). Trimming shortened V by 2 bases and J by 9 bases, and 18 bases separated the two germline ends. Per the germline V gene, CDR1 is SGHRS and CDR2 is YFSETQ. The CDR3 spans 15 residues.

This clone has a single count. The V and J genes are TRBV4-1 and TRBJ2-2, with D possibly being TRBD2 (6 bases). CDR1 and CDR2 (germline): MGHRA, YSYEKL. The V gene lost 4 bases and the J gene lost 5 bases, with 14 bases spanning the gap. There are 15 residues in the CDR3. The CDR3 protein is CASSPHAGGTGELFF. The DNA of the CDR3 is TGCGCCAGCAGCCCCCACGCTGGGGGGACCGGGGAGCTGTTTTTT.

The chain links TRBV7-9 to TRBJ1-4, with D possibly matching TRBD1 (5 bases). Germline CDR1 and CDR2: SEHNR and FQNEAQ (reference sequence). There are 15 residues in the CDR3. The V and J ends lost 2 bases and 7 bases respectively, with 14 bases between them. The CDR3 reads CASSLYGGEPEKLFF. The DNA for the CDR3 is TGTGCCAGCAGCTTATACGGAGGGGAGCCTGAAAAACTGTTTTTT.

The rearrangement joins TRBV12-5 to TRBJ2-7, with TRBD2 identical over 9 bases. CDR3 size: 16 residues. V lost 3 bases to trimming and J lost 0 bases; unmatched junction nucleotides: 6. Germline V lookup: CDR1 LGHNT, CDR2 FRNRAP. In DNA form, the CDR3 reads TGTGCTAGTGGTTTCGCTAGCGGGGCACCCTCCTACGAGCAGTACTTC. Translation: CASGFASGAPSYEQYF.

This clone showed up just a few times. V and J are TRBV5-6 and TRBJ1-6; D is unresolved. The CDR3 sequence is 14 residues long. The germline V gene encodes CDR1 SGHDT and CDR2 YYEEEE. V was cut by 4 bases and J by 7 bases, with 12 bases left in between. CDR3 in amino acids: CASSGILSNSPLHF. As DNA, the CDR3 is TGTGCCAGCAGCGGAATATTGAGCAATTCACCCCTCCACTTT.

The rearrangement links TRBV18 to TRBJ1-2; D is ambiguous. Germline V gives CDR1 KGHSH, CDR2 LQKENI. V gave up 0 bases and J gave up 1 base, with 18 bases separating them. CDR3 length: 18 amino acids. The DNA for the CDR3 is TGTGCCAGCTCACCACCGGCTTCATCCCTTGCTTTTAACTATGGCTACACCTTC. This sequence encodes CASSPPASSLAFNYGYTF. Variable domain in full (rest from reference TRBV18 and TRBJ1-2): NAGVMQNPRHLVRRRGQEARLRCSPMKGHSHVYWYRQLPEEGLKFMVYLQKENIIDESGMPKERFSAEFPKEGPSILRIQQVVRGDSAAYFCASSPPASSLAFNYGYTFGSGTRLTVV.

CDR3 sequence reads: CASSNTGGTEAFF. The CDR3 nucleotides are TGTGCCAGCAGCAATACAGGGGGCACTGAAGCTTTCTTT. This chain joins TRBV7-2 and TRBJ1-1; 8 bases line up with TRBD1. Germline V gene data show CDR1 as SGHTA and CDR2 as FQGNSA. With 5 bases clipped from V and 4 bases from J, the junction kept 3 bases outside the gene matches. The CDR3 is made up of 13 amino acids.

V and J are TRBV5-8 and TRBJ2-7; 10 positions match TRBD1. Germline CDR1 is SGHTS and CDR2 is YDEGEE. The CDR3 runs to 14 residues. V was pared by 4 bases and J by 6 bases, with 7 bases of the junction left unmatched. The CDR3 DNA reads TGTGCCAGCAGCCCCGGGACAGGGGTTCCCGAGCAGTACTTC. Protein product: CASSPGTGVPEQYF.

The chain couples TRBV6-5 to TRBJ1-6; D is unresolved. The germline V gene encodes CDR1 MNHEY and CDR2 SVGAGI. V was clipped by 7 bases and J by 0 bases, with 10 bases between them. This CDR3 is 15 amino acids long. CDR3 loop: CASTPGVSYNSPLHF. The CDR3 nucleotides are TGTGCCAGCACCCCCGGGGTCTCCTATAATTCACCCCTCCACTTT.

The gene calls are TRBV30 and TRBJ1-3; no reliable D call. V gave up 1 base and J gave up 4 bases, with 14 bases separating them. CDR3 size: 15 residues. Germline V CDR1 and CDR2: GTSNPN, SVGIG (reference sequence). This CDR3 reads CAWSAGLVGGNTIYF. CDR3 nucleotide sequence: TGTGCCTGGAGTGCCGGACTCGTTGGAGGAAACACCATATATTTT.

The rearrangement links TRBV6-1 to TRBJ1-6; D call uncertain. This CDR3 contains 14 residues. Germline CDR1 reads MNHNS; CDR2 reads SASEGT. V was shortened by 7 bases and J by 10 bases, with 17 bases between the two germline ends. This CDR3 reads CASTLLGSGSPLHF. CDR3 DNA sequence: TGTGCCAGCACCCTGTTGGGGTCAGGATCACCCCTCCACTTT.

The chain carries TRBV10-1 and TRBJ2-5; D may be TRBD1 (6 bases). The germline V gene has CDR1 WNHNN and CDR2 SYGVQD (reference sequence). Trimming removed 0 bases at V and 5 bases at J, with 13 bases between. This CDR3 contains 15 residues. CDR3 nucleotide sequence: TGCGCCAGCAGTGAGTCCTACAGGGTAGGGGAGACCCAGTACTTC. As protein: CASSESYRVGETQYF.

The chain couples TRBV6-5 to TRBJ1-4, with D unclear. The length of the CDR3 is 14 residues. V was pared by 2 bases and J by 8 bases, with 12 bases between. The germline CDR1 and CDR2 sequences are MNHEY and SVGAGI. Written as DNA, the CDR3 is TGTGCCAGCAGTTACACCGGGGTTCGGGAAAAACTGTTTTTT. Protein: CASSYTGVREKLFF.

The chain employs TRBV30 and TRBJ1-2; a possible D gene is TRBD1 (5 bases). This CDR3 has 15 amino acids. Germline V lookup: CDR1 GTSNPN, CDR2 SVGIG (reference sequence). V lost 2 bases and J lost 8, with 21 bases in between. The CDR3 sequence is CAWSSPRVGGSGYTF. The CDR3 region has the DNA TGTGCCTGGAGTTCGCCTAGGGTCGGGGGGTCCGGCTACACCTTC.

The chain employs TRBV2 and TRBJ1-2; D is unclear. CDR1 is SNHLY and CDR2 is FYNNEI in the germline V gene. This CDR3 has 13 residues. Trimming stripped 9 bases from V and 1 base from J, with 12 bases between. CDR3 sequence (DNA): TGTGCCAGTGCCTTTCAGGTTAACTATGGCTACACCTTC. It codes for CASAFQVNYGYTF.

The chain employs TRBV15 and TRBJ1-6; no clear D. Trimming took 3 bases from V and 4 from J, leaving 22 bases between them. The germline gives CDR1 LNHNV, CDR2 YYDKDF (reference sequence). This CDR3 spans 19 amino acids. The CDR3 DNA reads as TGTGCCACCAGCAGGGATACCCAGCAGGTCTCCCCTTATAATTCACCCCTCCACTTT. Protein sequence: CATSRDTQQVSPYNSPLHF.

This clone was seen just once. In nucleotides, the CDR3 is TGCGCCAGCAGCCAAGCCGAGACGACAAACTATGGCTACACCTTC. It yields the protein CASSQAETTNYGYTF. This sequence joins TRBV4-1 and TRBJ1-2; no reliable D call. Germline V gene sequence: CDR1 MGHRA, CDR2 YSYEKL. V lost 1 base, J lost 2 bases, and 11 bases lay in between. CDR3 size: 15 residues.

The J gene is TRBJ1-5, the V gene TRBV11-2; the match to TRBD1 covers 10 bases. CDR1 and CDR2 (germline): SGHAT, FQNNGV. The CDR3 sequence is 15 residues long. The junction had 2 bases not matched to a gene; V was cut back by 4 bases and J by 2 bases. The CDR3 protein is CASSSTGGGNQPQHF. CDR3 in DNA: TGTGCCAGCAGCTCGACAGGGGGCGGCAATCAGCCCCAGCATTTT.

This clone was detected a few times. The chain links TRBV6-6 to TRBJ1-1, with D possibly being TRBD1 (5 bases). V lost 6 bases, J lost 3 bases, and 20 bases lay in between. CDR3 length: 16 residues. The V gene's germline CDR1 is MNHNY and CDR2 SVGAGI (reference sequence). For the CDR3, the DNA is TGTGCCAGCAGGGCGCTCAGGGTTAAGGCGGACACTGAAGCTTTCTTT. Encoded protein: CASRALRVKADTEAFF.

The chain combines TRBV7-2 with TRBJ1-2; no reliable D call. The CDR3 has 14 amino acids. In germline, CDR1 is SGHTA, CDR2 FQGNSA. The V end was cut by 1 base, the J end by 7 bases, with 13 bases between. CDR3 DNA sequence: TGTGCCAGCAGCTTAGAAACCCTAGGACGTGGCTACACCTTC. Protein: CASSLETLGRGYTF.

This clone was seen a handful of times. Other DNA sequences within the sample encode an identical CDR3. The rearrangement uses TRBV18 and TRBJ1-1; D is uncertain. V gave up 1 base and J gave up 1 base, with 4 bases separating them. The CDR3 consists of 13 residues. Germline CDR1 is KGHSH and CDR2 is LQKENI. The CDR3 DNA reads TGTGCCAGCTCACCACTCGGGAACACTGAAGCTTTCTTT. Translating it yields CASSPLGNTEAFF. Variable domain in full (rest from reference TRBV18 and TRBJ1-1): NAGVMQNPRHLVRRRGQEARLRCSPMKGHSHVYWYRQLPEEGLKFMVYLQKENIIDESGMPKERFSAEFPKEGPSILRIQQVVRGDSAAYFCASSPLGNTEAFFGQGTRLTVV.

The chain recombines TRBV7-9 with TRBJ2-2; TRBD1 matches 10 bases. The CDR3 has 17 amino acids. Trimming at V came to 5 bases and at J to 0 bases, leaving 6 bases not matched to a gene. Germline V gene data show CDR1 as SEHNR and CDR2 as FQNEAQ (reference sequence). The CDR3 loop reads CASSLGTGESNTGELFF. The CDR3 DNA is TGTGCCAGCAGCCTTGGGACAGGGGAGTCGAACACCGGGGAGCTGTTTTTT. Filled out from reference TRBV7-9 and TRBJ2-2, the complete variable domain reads DTGVSQNPRHKITKRGQNVTFRCDPISEHNRLYWYRQTLGQGPEFLTYFQNEAQLEKSRLLSDRFSAERPKGSFSTLEIQRTEQGDSAMYLCASSLGTGESNTGELFFGEGSRLTVL.

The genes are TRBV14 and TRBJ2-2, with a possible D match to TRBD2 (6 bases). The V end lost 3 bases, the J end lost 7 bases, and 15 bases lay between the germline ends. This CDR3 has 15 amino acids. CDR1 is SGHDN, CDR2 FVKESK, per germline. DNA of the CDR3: TGTGCCAGCAGCCACAAAACCGGGGGTGTCGGGGAGCTGTTTTTT. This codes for CASSHKTGGVGELFF.

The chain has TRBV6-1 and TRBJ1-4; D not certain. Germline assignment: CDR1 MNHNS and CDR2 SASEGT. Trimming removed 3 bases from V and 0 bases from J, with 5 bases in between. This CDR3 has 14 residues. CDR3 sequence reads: CASSETATNEKLFF. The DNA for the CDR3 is TGTGCCAGCAGTGAGACTGCAACTAATGAAAAACTGTTTTTT.